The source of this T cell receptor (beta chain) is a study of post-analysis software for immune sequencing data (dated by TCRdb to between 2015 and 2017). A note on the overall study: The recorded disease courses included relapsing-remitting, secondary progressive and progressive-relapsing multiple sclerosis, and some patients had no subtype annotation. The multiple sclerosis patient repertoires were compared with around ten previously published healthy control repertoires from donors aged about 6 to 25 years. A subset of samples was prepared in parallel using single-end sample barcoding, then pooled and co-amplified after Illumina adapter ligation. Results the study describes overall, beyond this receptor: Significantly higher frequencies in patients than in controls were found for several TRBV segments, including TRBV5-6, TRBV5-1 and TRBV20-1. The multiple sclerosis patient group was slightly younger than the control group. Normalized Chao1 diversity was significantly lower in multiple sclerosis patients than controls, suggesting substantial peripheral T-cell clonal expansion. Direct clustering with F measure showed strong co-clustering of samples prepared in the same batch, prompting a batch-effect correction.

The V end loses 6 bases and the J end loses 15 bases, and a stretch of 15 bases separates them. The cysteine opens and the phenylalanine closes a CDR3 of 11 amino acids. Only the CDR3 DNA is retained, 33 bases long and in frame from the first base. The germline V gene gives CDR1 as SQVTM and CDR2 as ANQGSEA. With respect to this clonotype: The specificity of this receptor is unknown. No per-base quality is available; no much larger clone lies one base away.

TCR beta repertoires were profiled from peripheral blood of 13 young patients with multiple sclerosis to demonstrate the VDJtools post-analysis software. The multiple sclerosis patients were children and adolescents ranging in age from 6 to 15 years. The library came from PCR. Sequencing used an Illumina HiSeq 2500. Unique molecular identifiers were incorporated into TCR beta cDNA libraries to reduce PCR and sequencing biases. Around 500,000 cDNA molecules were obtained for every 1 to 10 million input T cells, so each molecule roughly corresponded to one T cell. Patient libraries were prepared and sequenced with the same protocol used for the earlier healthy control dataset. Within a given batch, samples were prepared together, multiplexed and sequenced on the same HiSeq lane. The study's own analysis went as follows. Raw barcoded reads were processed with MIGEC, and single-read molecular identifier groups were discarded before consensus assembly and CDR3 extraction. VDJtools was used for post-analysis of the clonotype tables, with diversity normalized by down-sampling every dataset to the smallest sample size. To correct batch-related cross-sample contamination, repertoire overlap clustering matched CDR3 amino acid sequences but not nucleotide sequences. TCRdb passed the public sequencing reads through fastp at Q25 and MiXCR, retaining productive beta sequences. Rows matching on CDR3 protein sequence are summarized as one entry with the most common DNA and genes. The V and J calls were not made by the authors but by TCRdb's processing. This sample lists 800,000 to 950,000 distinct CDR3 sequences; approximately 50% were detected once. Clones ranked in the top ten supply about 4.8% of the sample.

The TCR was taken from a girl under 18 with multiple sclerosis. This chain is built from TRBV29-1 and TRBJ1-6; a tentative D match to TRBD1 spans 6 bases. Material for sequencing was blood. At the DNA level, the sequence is TGCAGCGTGAGACAGGCGGCGCGCCTCCACTTT. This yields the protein CSVRQAARLHF.